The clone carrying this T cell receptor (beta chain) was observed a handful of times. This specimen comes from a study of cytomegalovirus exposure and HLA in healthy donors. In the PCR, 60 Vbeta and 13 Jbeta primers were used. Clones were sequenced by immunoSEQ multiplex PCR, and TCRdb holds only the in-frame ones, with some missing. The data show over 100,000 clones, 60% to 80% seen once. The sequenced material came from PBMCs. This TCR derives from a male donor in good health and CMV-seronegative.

The CDR3 nucleotides read TGCGCCAGCAGCCAAGAGGTACACGGGGGCAATCAGCCCCAGCATTTT. Residues: CASSQEVHGGNQPQHF. The J gene is TRBJ1-5, the V gene TRBV4-3; no clear D gene. Trimming removed 0 bases from V and 2 bases from J, with 11 bases in between. Germline V gene data show CDR1 as LGHNA and CDR2 as YSLEER. This CDR3 spans 16 amino acids.